The T cell receptor beta chain described here comes from a study of response to subunit inactivated influenza vaccine. The CDR3 contains 14 residues. The germline V gene has CDR1 DFQATT and CDR2 SNEGSKA (reference sequence). J gave up 9 bases and V 3 bases, and 6 bases lay outside the gene matches. TCRdb used MiXCR to reprocess the RT-PCR reads, holding one entry per CDR3 protein. The sample includes about 780,000 distinct CDR3 sequences, approximately 18% of them seen just once. About this clonotype: What it binds is not known.

Findings and caveats of the study: Few new T cells, the authors suggested, are recruited by each seasonal influenza vaccination.

The sequence was obtained from a man aged 50-59 years who received an inactivated influenza vaccine. The starting material was PBMCs from blood, obtained 5 days after vaccination. J is TRBJ2-1 and V is TRBV20-1; TRBD2 matches 12 bases. CDR3 residues: CSARTSGSAFEQFF. The CDR3 DNA sequence: TGCAGTGCTAGGACTAGCGGGAGTGCCTTTGAGCAGTTCTTC.